A selection of T cell receptor beta chains follows, all from one sample in a study of T cells in Graves' hyperthyroidism and ophthalmopathy. MiXCR, run by TCRdb on the multiplex PCR reads, gives a single entry per CDR3 protein. The sample lists roughly 350,000 distinct CDR3 sequences; around 13% were seen once. What was sequenced was blood. The receptor source for this set is a woman between 25 and 40 years old with Graves' ophthalmopathy. CDR3s include the opening cysteine and the closing phenylalanine or tryptophan. Each record gives: V gene, CDR3 length, clone size, J gene, D gene, CDR3 protein, CDR3 DNA. D genes are given only for firm matches. Only part of the rows carry a size: once, few, many, or a class if the clone is expanded.

TRBV28	14	many	TRBJ2-7	-	CASSQWPGDYEQYF	TGTGCCAGCAGTCAATGGCCGGGGGACTACGAGCAGTACTTC
TRBV5-1	16	-	TRBJ1-3	TRBD1	CASSLGTGSSGNTIYF	TGCGCCAGCAGCTTGGGGACAGGGAGCTCTGGAAACACCATATATTTT
TRBV30	16	few	TRBJ1-5	-	CAWSPYSGHVNQPQHF	TGTGCCTGGAGCCCATATTCGGGACACGTTAATCAGCCCCAGCATTTT
TRBV25-1	15	few	TRBJ1-2	-	CASSDSGGRSYGYTF	TGTGCCAGCAGTGATTCGGGGGGGCGCTCCTATGGCTACACCTTC
TRBV6-1	15	many	TRBJ2-1	-	CASSEVPEAGNEQFF	TGTGCCAGCAGTGAGGTGCCCGAGGCTGGCAATGAGCAGTTCTTC
TRBV7-7	13	many	TRBJ2-7	-	CASSYGDNYEQYF	TGTGCTAGCAGCTATGGGGACAACTACGAGCAGTACTTC
TRBV5-1	15	-	TRBJ2-1	TRBD2	CASSQPLTSGDEQFF	TGCGCCAGCAGCCAACCCCTAACTAGCGGCGATGAGCAGTTCTTC
TRBV11-2	14	many	TRBJ1-1	-	CASSLGPGSTEAFF	TGTGCCAGCAGCTTAGGCCCGGGTTCGACTGAAGCTTTCTTT
TRBV11-2	15	-	TRBJ1-2	TRBD1	CASSLVPTGVYGYTF	TGTGCCAGCAGCTTAGTGCCGACAGGGGTCTATGGCTACACCTTC
TRBV7-9	14	-	TRBJ1-2	-	CASSAGTTNYGYTF	TGTGCCAGCAGCGCAGGCACCACTAACTATGGCTACACCTTC
TRBV12-3/TRBV12-4	20	many	TRBJ2-1	-	CASSTFGGRPDFPSYNEQFF	TGTGCCAGCAGTACATTCGGGGGGCGCCCTGATTTTCCTTCCTACAATGAGCAGTTCTTC
TRBV18	15	many	TRBJ2-7	TRBD1	CASSPQGQISYEQYF	TGTGCCAGCTCACCACAGGGACAGATTTCCTACGAGCAGTACTTC
TRBV5-6	12	many	TRBJ1-1	-	CASSPRLTEAFF	TGTGCCAGCAGCCCTCGTCTGACTGAAGCTTTCTTT
TRBV6-2/TRBV6-3	13	many	TRBJ2-7	-	CASTDGSLYEQYF	TGTGCCAGCACCGACGGGTCCCTCTACGAGCAGTACTTC
TRBV6-4	14	-	TRBJ1-5	-	CASSLKAPRGPQHF	TGTGCCAGCAGCCTAAAGGCCCCAAGAGGGCCCCAGCATTTT
TRBV20-1	15	many	TRBJ2-5	-	CSARDPVGGLETQYF	TGCAGTGCTAGAGACCCCGTTGGGGGCTTAGAGACCCAGTACTTC
TRBV9	17	many	TRBJ2-5	TRBD2	CASSQTSGGGYQETQYF	TGTGCCAGCAGCCAAACTAGCGGGGGGGGTTACCAAGAGACCCAGTACTTC